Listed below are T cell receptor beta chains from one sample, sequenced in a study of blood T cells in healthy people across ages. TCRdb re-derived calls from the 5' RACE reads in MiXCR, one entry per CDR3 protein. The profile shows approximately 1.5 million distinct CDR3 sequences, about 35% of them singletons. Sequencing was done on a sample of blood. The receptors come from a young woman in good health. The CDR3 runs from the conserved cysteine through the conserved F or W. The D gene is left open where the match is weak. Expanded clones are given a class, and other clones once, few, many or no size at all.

CDR3 DNA: TGTGCCAGCAGTTTACAACAGGACTGCTATGGCTACACCTTC; CDR3 protein: CASSLQQDCYGYTF; V gene: TRBV6-5; J gene: TRBJ1-2; clone size: NA; D gene: NA
CDR3 DNA: TGCAGTGCTAGAGATTTAGACAAGACCTACAATGAGCAGTTCTTC; CDR3 protein: CSARDLDKTYNEQFF; V gene: TRBV20-1; J gene: TRBJ2-1; clone size: few; D gene: NA
CDR3 DNA: TGCAGTGCTAGATGGGATAGATCAGATACGCAGTATTTT; CDR3 protein: CSARWDRSDTQYF; V gene: TRBV20-1; J gene: TRBJ2-3; clone size: few; D gene: NA
CDR3 DNA: TGTGCCATCAGTGAGTCAGACTGGGAGCAGTTCTTC; CDR3 protein: CAISESDWEQFF; V gene: TRBV10-3; J gene: TRBJ2-1; clone size: NA; D gene: NA
CDR3 DNA: TGCGCCAGCAGCTTGGCGGCTAGCGGGAGCTACGAGCAGTACTTC; CDR3 protein: CASSLAASGSYEQYF; V gene: TRBV28; J gene: TRBJ2-7; clone size: many; D gene: TRBD2
CDR3 DNA: TGCGCCAGCAAAGCAGACACAGATACGCAGTATTTT; CDR3 protein: CASKADTDTQYF; V gene: TRBV5-1; J gene: TRBJ2-3; clone size: NA; D gene: NA
CDR3 DNA: TGCGCCAGCAGCGAGGAACAGGATAATGAAAAACTGTTTTTT; CDR3 protein: CASSEEQDNEKLFF; V gene: TRBV5-1; J gene: TRBJ1-4; clone size: NA; D gene: NA
CDR3 DNA: TGCGCCAGCAGCTTCGGGACAGCCTCCTCTGGGGCCAACGTCCTGACTTTC; CDR3 protein: CASSFGTASSGANVLTF; V gene: TRBV5-1; J gene: TRBJ2-6; clone size: NA; D gene: TRBD1
CDR3 DNA: TGTGCCAGCAGCACCCGGGATAGCGAGACCTACGAGCAGTACTTC; CDR3 protein: CASSTRDSETYEQYF; V gene: TRBV7-2; J gene: TRBJ2-7; clone size: NA; D gene: NA
CDR3 DNA: TGTGCCCGCAGCTGGGGCTACGAGCAGTACTTC; CDR3 protein: CARSWGYEQYF; V gene: TRBV27; J gene: TRBJ2-7; clone size: NA; D gene: NA
CDR3 DNA: TGCAGTGCCATACAGGGTGTCGTTGGGGATACGCAGTATTTT; CDR3 protein: CSAIQGVVGDTQYF; V gene: TRBV20-1; J gene: TRBJ2-3; clone size: few; D gene: NA
CDR3 DNA: TGTGCCAGCAGGCCGCAGGGTAGCGGTTACAATGAGCAGTTCTTC; CDR3 protein: CASRPQGSGYNEQFF; V gene: TRBV6-1; J gene: TRBJ2-1; clone size: NA; D gene: NA
CDR3 DNA: TGTGCCACCAGCAGGCGGACAGGGGCCTACGAGCAGTACTTC; CDR3 protein: CATSRRTGAYEQYF; V gene: TRBV15; J gene: TRBJ2-7; clone size: few; D gene: TRBD1
CDR3 DNA: TGTGCCAGCTCACCACCTATCCGCAGAGATACGCAGTATTTT; CDR3 protein: CASSPPIRRDTQYF; V gene: TRBV18; J gene: TRBJ2-3; clone size: NA; D gene: NA
CDR3 DNA: TGCAGTGCTAGGGACAGGGGATTGGAGACCCAGTACTTC; CDR3 protein: CSARDRGLETQYF; V gene: TRBV20-1; J gene: TRBJ2-5; clone size: few; D gene: TRBD1
CDR3 DNA: TGCGCCAGCAGCCCCGCTATGTGGGGGTTCCAAGAGACCCAGTACTTC; CDR3 protein: CASSPAMWGFQETQYF; V gene: TRBV4-1; J gene: TRBJ2-5; clone size: NA; D gene: NA
CDR3 DNA: TGCAGTGCTGCGGGACTAGCGGTTAACAATGAGCAGTTCTTC; CDR3 protein: CSAAGLAVNNEQFF; V gene: TRBV20-1; J gene: TRBJ2-1; clone size: few; D gene: TRBD2
CDR3 DNA: TGCAGTGCTAGCAGCAGGGAGGGCACTAATGAAAAACTGTTTTTT; CDR3 protein: CSASSREGTNEKLFF; V gene: TRBV20-1; J gene: TRBJ1-4; clone size: NA; D gene: NA
CDR3 DNA: TGCGCCAGCAGTGAATCTCGTGGGTCGTGGACTGAAGCTTTCTTT; CDR3 protein: CASSESRGSWTEAFF; V gene: TRBV10-1; J gene: TRBJ1-1; clone size: few; D gene: NA
CDR3 DNA: TGTGCCAGCAGCTTTTACGGGGGTAACGGGGAGCTGTTTTTT; CDR3 protein: CASSFYGGNGELFF; V gene: TRBV11-2; J gene: TRBJ2-2; clone size: few; D gene: NA
CDR3 DNA: TGTGCCTGGAGTACCCCCGGGCCAGGGGCCTACGAGCAGTACTTC; CDR3 protein: CAWSTPGPGAYEQYF; V gene: TRBV30; J gene: TRBJ2-7; clone size: few; D gene: NA
CDR3 DNA: TGTGCCAGCAGTCGGGACTTTTTAGACGTCCTGACTTTC; CDR3 protein: CASSRDFLDVLTF; V gene: TRBV28; J gene: TRBJ2-6; clone size: NA; D gene: NA
CDR3 DNA: TGTGCCAGCAGCTTAGTGGCGACGCACGAGCAGTACTTC; CDR3 protein: CASSLVATHEQYF; V gene: TRBV7-2; J gene: TRBJ2-7; clone size: few; D gene: NA
CDR3 DNA: TGCGCCAGCAGCCAAGGTTTGGACAGGCCCTACAATGAGCAGTACTTC; CDR3 protein: CASSQGLDRPYNEQYF; V gene: TRBV4-1; J gene: TRBJ2-7; clone size: NA; D gene: TRBD1
CDR3 DNA: TGTGCCAGCAGTTCTGTGCTAGCGGGAGCTAAGTCGAATACGCAGTATTTT; CDR3 protein: CASSSVLAGAKSNTQYF; V gene: TRBV28; J gene: TRBJ2-3; clone size: NA; D gene: TRBD2
CDR3 DNA: TGTGCCAGCAGCTTGGATCAAGCACGTAACTATGGCTACACCTTC; CDR3 protein: CASSLDQARNYGYTF; V gene: TRBV5-4; J gene: TRBJ1-2; clone size: NA; D gene: NA
CDR3 DNA: TGTGCCAGCAGCCCTAAGCGGCCGGGAAAACTGTTTTTT; CDR3 protein: CASSPKRPGKLFF; V gene: TRBV7-2; J gene: TRBJ1-4; clone size: few; D gene: NA
CDR3 DNA: TGTGCCAGCAGCCCAACTAGCGGATACTACAATGAGCAGTTCTTC; CDR3 protein: CASSPTSGYYNEQFF; V gene: TRBV12-3/TRBV12-4; J gene: TRBJ2-1; clone size: NA; D gene: TRBD2
CDR3 DNA: TGCGCCAGCAGCCAAGGCCTCATTTGGACAGGGGCGGACGAGCAGTACTTC; CDR3 protein: CASSQGLIWTGADEQYF; V gene: TRBV4-1; J gene: TRBJ2-7; clone size: many; D gene: TRBD1
CDR3 DNA: TGTGCCAGCAGTTCCGCCGACTCCTACGAGCAGTACTTC; CDR3 protein: CASSSADSYEQYF; V gene: TRBV28; J gene: TRBJ2-7; clone size: once; D gene: NA
CDR3 DNA: TGTGCCAGCAATAAGCCGGACAGAACCTGGGGCACAGATACGCAGTATTTT; CDR3 protein: CASNKPDRTWGTDTQYF; V gene: TRBV28; J gene: TRBJ2-3; clone size: NA; D gene: NA
CDR3 DNA: TGCAGTACAGAACCATCTGACCCCTACGAGCAGTACTTC; CDR3 protein: CSTEPSDPYEQYF; V gene: TRBV20-1; J gene: TRBJ2-7; clone size: NA; D gene: NA
CDR3 DNA: TGTGCCAGCAGCCAAGACCACCCCTACGAGCAGTACTTC; CDR3 protein: CASSQDHPYEQYF; V gene: TRBV14; J gene: TRBJ2-7; clone size: NA; D gene: NA
CDR3 DNA: TGTGCCAGACGGGGGTCAGATACGCAGTATTTT; CDR3 protein: CARRGSDTQYF; V gene: TRBV2; J gene: TRBJ2-3; clone size: NA; D gene: NA
CDR3 DNA: TGTGCCACCAGCGGGACCGGGCTCCAAGAGACCCAGTACTTC; CDR3 protein: CATSGTGLQETQYF; V gene: TRBV15; J gene: TRBJ2-5; clone size: NA; D gene: NA
CDR3 DNA: TGTGCCAGCAGCCAAGATCTTATAGGTTACGCGCAGTACTTC; CDR3 protein: CASSQDLIGYAQYF; V gene: TRBV4-2; J gene: TRBJ2-5; clone size: NA; D gene: NA
CDR3 DNA: TGTGCCAGCTCACCACCCGGGACAGCAGGTGAAAAACTGTTTTTT; CDR3 protein: CASSPPGTAGEKLFF; V gene: TRBV18; J gene: TRBJ1-4; clone size: NA; D gene: TRBD1
CDR3 DNA: TGTGCCACCAGCAGACGGACAGGGACGGAGAATGAGCAGTTCTTC; CDR3 protein: CATSRRTGTENEQFF; V gene: TRBV15; J gene: TRBJ2-1; clone size: NA; D gene: TRBD1
CDR3 DNA: TGTGCCAGCAGCCGGGGACAGCCTCAAGAGACCCAGTACTTC; CDR3 protein: CASSRGQPQETQYF; V gene: TRBV7-8; J gene: TRBJ2-5; clone size: many; D gene: TRBD1
CDR3 DNA: TGTGCCAGCAGCTTCCGGGACCCCACCTACAATGAGCAGTTCTTC; CDR3 protein: CASSFRDPTYNEQFF; V gene: TRBV11-2; J gene: TRBJ2-1; clone size: NA; D gene: NA
CDR3 DNA: TGCAGTGCTAGAGTGTATGATCCCCACTACGAGCAGTACTTC; CDR3 protein: CSARVYDPHYEQYF; V gene: TRBV20-1; J gene: TRBJ2-7; clone size: few; D gene: NA
CDR3 DNA: TGCGCCAGCGGGGACGGAGAGCCCCAGCATTTT; CDR3 protein: CASGDGEPQHF; V gene: TRBV9; J gene: TRBJ1-5; clone size: NA; D gene: NA
CDR3 DNA: TGTGCCAGCAAAAGCTTGGCGAGAGGGGCCAACGTCCTGACTTTC; CDR3 protein: CASKSLARGANVLTF; V gene: TRBV2; J gene: TRBJ2-6; clone size: few; D gene: NA
CDR3 DNA: TGTGCCAGCAGCCCTAGGGGTCAGCAAGAGACCCAGTACTTC; CDR3 protein: CASSPRGQQETQYF; V gene: TRBV7-9; J gene: TRBJ2-5; clone size: many; D gene: NA
CDR3 DNA: TGTGCCAGCATACAGGGGACAGAGACCCAGTACTTC; CDR3 protein: CASIQGTETQYF; V gene: TRBV7-9; J gene: TRBJ2-5; clone size: few; D gene: TRBD1
CDR3 DNA: TGTGCCACCAGCAGAGGTAGAACAGGGGGCTACGAGCAGTACTTC; CDR3 protein: CATSRGRTGGYEQYF; V gene: TRBV15; J gene: TRBJ2-7; clone size: few; D gene: TRBD1
CDR3 DNA: TGTGCCAGCAGTTTAATAGCACAAGAGACCCAGTACTTC; CDR3 protein: CASSLIAQETQYF; V gene: TRBV6-6; J gene: TRBJ2-5; clone size: few; D gene: NA
CDR3 DNA: TGTGCCTGGAGGTTGGGGGGGAACACTAAAGCTTTCTTT; CDR3 protein: CAWRLGGNTKAFF; V gene: TRBV30; J gene: TRBJ1-1; clone size: NA; D gene: NA